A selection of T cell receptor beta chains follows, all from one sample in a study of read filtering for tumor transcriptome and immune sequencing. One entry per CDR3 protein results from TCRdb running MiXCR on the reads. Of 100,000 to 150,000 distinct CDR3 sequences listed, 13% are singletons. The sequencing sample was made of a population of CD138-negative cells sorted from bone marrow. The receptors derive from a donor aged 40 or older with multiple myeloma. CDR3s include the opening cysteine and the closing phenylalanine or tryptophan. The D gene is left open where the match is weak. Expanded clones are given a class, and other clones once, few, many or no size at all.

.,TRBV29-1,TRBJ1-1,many,TGCAGCGCCTGGAAAACGAACACTGAAGCTTTCTTT,CSAWKTNTEAFF
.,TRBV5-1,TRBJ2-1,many,TGCGCCAGCAGGATAAACAGGGATAGGAGCTCCTACAATGAGCAGTTCTTC,CASRINRDRSSYNEQFF
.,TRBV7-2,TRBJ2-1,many,TGTGCCAGCAGCACAGACAATGAGCAGTTCTTC,CASSTDNEQFF
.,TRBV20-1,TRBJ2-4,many,TGCAGTGCTAGAGCCGAAGAGGCAAACATTCAGTACTTC,CSARAEEANIQYF
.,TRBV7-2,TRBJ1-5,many,TGTGCCAGCAGCGCGCCTACAGATAGCAATCAGCCCCAGCATTTT,CASSAPTDSNQPQHF
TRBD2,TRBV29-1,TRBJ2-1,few,TGCAGCGTCCCCAGAGGACTAGCGGGGCGAAATGAGCAGTTCTTC,CSVPRGLAGRNEQFF
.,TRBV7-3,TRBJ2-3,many,TGTGCCAGCAGCTTAAGGTCAGGGGAAGGCACAGATACGCAGTATTTT,CASSLRSGEGTDTQYF
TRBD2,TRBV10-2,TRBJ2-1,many,TGCGCCAGCTTTCCCGGGACTAGCTCCTACAATGAGCAGTTCTTC,CASFPGTSSYNEQFF
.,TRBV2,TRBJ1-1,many,TGTGCCAGCAGGGTTGACTCGAACACTGAAGCTTTCTTT,CASRVDSNTEAFF
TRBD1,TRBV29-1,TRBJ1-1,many,TGCAGCGCAGAAGGACAGGGGGGATTGAACACTGAAGCTTTCTTT,CSAEGQGGLNTEAFF
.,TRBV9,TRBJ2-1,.,TGTGCCAGCACCAGACGCATCAACTACGATGAGCAGTTCTTC,CASTRRINYDEQFF
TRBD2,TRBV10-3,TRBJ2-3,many,TGTGCCATCAAAACTAGCGGGAGAGGTACAGATACGCAGTATTTT,CAIKTSGRGTDTQYF
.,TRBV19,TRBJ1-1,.,TGTGCCAGTATTCACGGTTCTGAAGCTTCCTTT,CASIHGSEASF
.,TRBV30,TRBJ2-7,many,TGTGCCTGGAGTGTATTGGGTGAGCAGAACTTC,CAWSVLGEQNF
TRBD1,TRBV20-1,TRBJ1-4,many,TGCAGTGCCGTACAGGGGATTAATGAAAAACTGTTTTTT,CSAVQGINEKLFF
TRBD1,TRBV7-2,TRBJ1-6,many,TGTGCCAGCAGCTCACAGGGGGATTCACCCCTCCACTTT,CASSSQGDSPLHF
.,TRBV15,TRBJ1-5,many,TGTGCCACCAGCACTGCCGGGCTCAATCAGCCCCAGCATTTT,CATSTAGLNQPQHF
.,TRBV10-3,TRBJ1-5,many,TGTGCCATCAGTGCAGGGAGTAGCAATCAGCCCCAGCATTTT,CAISAGSSNQPQHF
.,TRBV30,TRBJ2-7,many,TGTGCCTGGACGCCCTTATCTTTGCACTACGAGCAGTACTTC,CAWTPLSLHYEQYF
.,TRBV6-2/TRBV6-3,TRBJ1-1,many,TGTGCCAGCAGTTACGGGTTAAGGACTGAAGCTTTCTTT,CASSYGLRTEAFF
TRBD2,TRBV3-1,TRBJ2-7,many,TGTGCCAGCAGCCTATGGACTAGCGGGGCGAGCTCCTACGAGCAGTACTTC,CASSLWTSGASSYEQYF
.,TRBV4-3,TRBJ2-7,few,TGCGCCAGCAGCCAAGAGAACAGGCCCTCCTACGAGCAGTACTTC,CASSQENRPSYEQYF
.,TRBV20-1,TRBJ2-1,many,TGCAGTGCTTGGGCGGAGAGCTCCTACAATGAGCAGTTCTTC,CSAWAESSYNEQFF
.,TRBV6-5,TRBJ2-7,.,TGTGACAGCAGACGGGACGGGCCCTACGAGCATTACTTC,CDSRRDGPYEHYF
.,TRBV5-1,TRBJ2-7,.,TGCGCCAGCGGCTTCCCCGGGGACGAGCAGTACTTC,CASGFPGDEQYF
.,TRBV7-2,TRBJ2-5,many,TGTGCCAGCAGCCCCGGTGGGACGGAAGAGACCCAGTACTTC,CASSPGGTEETQYF
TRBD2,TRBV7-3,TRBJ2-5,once,TGTGCCAGCAGCCGCGGACTAGCGGAAAAAGAGACCCAGTACTTC,CASSRGLAEKETQYF
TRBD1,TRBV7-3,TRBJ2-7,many,TGTGCCAGCAGCGCGATACCGGGACAGGGAAGCGAGCAGTACTTC,CASSAIPGQGSEQYF
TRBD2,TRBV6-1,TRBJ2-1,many,TGTGCCAGCAGTGAAGGGATCATCCGTCGACTAGCGGGAAATGAGCAGTTCTTC,CASSEGIIRRLAGNEQFF
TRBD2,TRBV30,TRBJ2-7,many,TGTGCCTGGACCGCCTCCGGGGGGTCCTACGAGCAGTACTTC,CAWTASGGSYEQYF
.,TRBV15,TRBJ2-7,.,TGTGCCACCAGCAGGGATGGGGGAACCTACGAGCAGTACTTC,CATSRDGGTYEQYF
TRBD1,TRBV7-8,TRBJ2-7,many,TGTGCCAGCAGCTCCATACCCGGACAGGGAAGATTCGGTTACGAGCAGTACTTC,CASSSIPGQGRFGYEQYF
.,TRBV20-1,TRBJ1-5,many,TGCAGTGCTACTGCGTTGGGGGGAGGGGGTAATCAGCCCCAGCATTTT,CSATALGGGGNQPQHF
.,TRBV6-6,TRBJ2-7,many,TGTGCCAGCAGTTACTCAGAGGGCTCCTACGAGCAGTACTTC,CASSYSEGSYEQYF
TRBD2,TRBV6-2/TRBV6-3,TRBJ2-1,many,TGTGCCAGCAGTTACTTGACTAGCGGGGAATACAATGAGCAGTTCTTC,CASSYLTSGEYNEQFF
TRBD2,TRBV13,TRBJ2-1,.,TGTGCCAGCAGCCAGTCACTAGCGGGATTCTACAATGAGCAGTTCTTC,CASSQSLAGFYNEQFF
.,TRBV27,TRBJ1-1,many,TGTGCCAGCAGTGTATACTGGAACACTGAAGCTTTCTTT,CASSVYWNTEAFF
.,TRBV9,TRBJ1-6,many,TGTGCCAGCAGCGCGACACGGACAGTGGGTAATTCACCCCTCCACTTT,CASSATRTVGNSPLHF
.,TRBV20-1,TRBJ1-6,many,TGCAGTGCTGGACGGGATAATTCACCCCTCCACTTT,CSAGRDNSPLHF
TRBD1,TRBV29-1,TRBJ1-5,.,TGCAGCGTTGGTGGGACAGGGAGTGAGCCCCAGCATTTT,CSVGGTGSEPQHF
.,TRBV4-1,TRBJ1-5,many,TGCGCCAGCAGCCAAGAAGTGGGGGCTTCTCAGCCCCAGCATTTT,CASSQEVGASQPQHF
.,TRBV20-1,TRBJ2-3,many,TGCAGTGCTAGAGGAACGGGAGCCACAGATACGCAGTATTTT,CSARGTGATDTQYF
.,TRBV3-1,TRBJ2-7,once,TGTGCCAGCAGCCGTAAATCCTACGAGCAGTACTTC,CASSRKSYEQYF
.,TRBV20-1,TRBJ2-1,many,TGCAGTGGGACCAAGGTCCCGGGCAATGAGCAGTTCTTC,CSGTKVPGNEQFF
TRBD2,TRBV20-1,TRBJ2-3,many,TGCAGTGCTACCGTCGCTGCTAGCGGGTCTCTCACAGATACGCAGTATTTT,CSATVAASGSLTDTQYF
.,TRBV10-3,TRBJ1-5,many,TGTGCCATCAGTGAGTCGAGAGCACTGCCCCAGCATTTT,CAISESRALPQHF
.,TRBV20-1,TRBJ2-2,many,TGCAGTGCTGCACGGGCGGGAAGGGCAGGGGAGCTGTTTTTT,CSAARAGRAGELFF
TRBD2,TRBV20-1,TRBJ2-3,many,TGCAGTGCTTTGACTAGCGGTAGGAAGGATACGCAGTATTTT,CSALTSGRKDTQYF
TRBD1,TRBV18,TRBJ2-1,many,TGTGCCAGCTCACCGCCCCGTGGGACAGGGGGCGGTGAGCAGTTCTTC,CASSPPRGTGGGEQFF
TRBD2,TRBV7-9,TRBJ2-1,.,TGTGCCAGCAGCTCAGGGGTAGCGGGAGCCCCCGATCTGTTCTTC,CASSSGVAGAPDLFF
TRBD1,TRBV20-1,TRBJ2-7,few,TGCAGTGCTAGACCACACAGGGGAGCCTACGAGCAGTACTTC,CSARPHRGAYEQYF
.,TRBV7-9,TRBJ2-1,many,TGTGCCAGCAGCTTAGCTTTGCGATCCGGCAATGAGCAGTTCTTC,CASSLALRSGNEQFF
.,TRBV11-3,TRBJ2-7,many,TGTGCCAGCAGCGGGGAGTTATCCTACGAGCAGTACTTC,CASSGELSYEQYF
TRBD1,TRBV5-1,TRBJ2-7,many,TGCGCCAGCAGCCCGGACAGGGTAACCAACGAGCAGTACTTC,CASSPDRVTNEQYF
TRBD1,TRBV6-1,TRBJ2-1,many,TGTGCCAGCAGTGAAGCGAGTTTTGACAGGGCGAATGAGCAGTTCTTC,CASSEASFDRANEQFF
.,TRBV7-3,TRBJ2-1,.,TGTACCAGCAGCCATAACAGCGGCGAGAGCTCCTACAATGAGCAGTTCTTC,CTSSHNSGESSYNEQFF